This passage covers 11 T cell receptor beta chains from one sample sequenced in a study of post-analysis software for immune sequencing data. Study-wide points: About five TRBV segments, including TRBV5-6, TRBV5-1 and TRBV20-1, were more frequent in patients than controls.

TCR beta cDNA libraries included unique molecular identifiers. Each CDR3 protein gets one entry after TCRdb re-called the PCR reads with MiXCR. The profile shows hundreds of thousands of distinct CDR3 sequences, under 55% of them singletons. Their cognate antigens are unknown. Sequenced: blood. These receptors were collected from a girl aged 10-17 years with multiple sclerosis.

The V gene is TRBV7-9, the J gene TRBJ2-1; no reliable D call. V lost 3 bases, J lost 8 bases, and 11 bases lay in between. Germline V lookup: CDR1 SEHNR, CDR2 FQNEAQ (reference sequence). This CDR3 comprises 13 residues. CDR3 bases: TGTGCCAGCAGCTTGAACAGTGGAGATGAGCAGTTCTTC. Protein product: CASSLNSGDEQFF.

The V call is TRBV6-5, the J call TRBJ1-1; maybe TRBD1 (6 bases). The V gene lost 7 bases and the J gene lost 0 bases, with 18 bases spanning the gap. The germline V gene encodes CDR1 MNHEY and CDR2 SVGAGI. CDR3 size: 16 residues. The CDR3: CASTPGRGPMNTEAFF. The DNA of the CDR3 is TGTGCCAGCACCCCGGGCAGGGGCCCTATGAACACTGAAGCTTTCTTT.

The chain joins TRBV5-8 to TRBJ2-3; D is undetermined. Trimming pared 2 bases from V and 0 bases from J, leaving 7 bases between. This CDR3 is 14 amino acids long. CDR1 SGHTS and CDR2 YDEGEE come from the germline V gene. As DNA, the CDR3 is TGTGCCAGCAGCTTAAGACTTAGCACAGATACGCAGTATTTT. It encodes CASSLRLSTDTQYF.

CDR3 nucleotide sequence: TGCAGTGCTTTTAAACTAGCGGGAACCTACAATGAGCAGTTCTTC. Protein sequence: CSAFKLAGTYNEQFF. The chain uses TRBV20-1 and TRBJ2-1, with TRBD2 matching over 10 bases. V was clipped by 5 bases and J by 2 bases; unmatched bases: 6. Germline CDR1 is DFQATT and CDR2 is SNEGSKA (reference sequence). CDR3 length equals 15 residues.

The J gene is TRBJ2-7, the V gene TRBV7-9; D is uncertain. Trimming stripped 5 bases from V and 0 bases from J, with 8 bases between. This CDR3 is built from 13 residues. Per germline, CDR1 SEHNR and CDR2 FQNEAQ (reference sequence). CDR3 bases: TGTGCCAGCAGCCCGGAAAGCTCCTACGAGCAGTACTTC. Residues: CASSPESSYEQYF.

CDR3 bases: TGTGCCAGCAGTTTACGGATTGACACGCAGGACACCGGGGAGCTGTTTTTT. Amino acids: CASSLRIDTQDTGELFF. V gene TRBV28 combines with J gene TRBJ2-2; D is unclear. Germline lookup yields CDR1 MDHEN and CDR2 SYDVKM. This CDR3 spans 17 amino acids. The V end lost 2 bases, the J end lost 3 bases, and 16 bases lay between the germline ends.

The J gene is TRBJ2-3, the V gene TRBV7-2, with D possibly TRBD1 on 6 matching bases. This CDR3 contains 17 residues. Germline CDR1 SGHTA, CDR2 FQGNSA. The ends were cut back, 1 base at V and 1 base at J, with 15 bases in the middle. Here the CDR3 DNA reads TGTGCCAGCAGCTTAGACTACGGGACACCCCGCACAGATACGCAGTATTTT. Its protein is CASSLDYGTPRTDTQYF.

The CDR3 DNA is TGTGCCAGCAGCCAGGACGCGGCGGGAGGGGTCACAGATACGCAGTATTTT. As protein: CASSQDAAGGVTDTQYF. The rearrangement links TRBV7-3 to TRBJ2-3, with TRBD2 matching over 9 bases. This CDR3 spans 17 amino acids. J gave up 2 bases and V 5 bases, and 11 bases lay outside the gene matches. Germline V lookup: CDR1 SGHTA, CDR2 FQGTGA.

The table lists this clonotype with a count of one. The V call is TRBV7-9, the J call TRBJ1-2; TRBD1 matches at 9 bases. Per germline, CDR1 SEHNR and CDR2 FQNEAQ (reference sequence). CDR3 length equals 14 residues. V was clipped by 5 bases and J by 6 bases; unmatched bases: 7. This chain's CDR3 is CASSPRTGEDGYTF. CDR3 coding DNA: TGTGCCAGCAGCCCCCGGACAGGGGAGGATGGCTACACCTTC.

The rearrangement joins TRBV11-2 to TRBJ2-1, with D perhaps matching TRBD2 (5 bases). The V and J ends lost 5 bases and 2 bases respectively, with 16 bases between them. Germline CDR1 SGHAT, CDR2 FQNNGV. The CDR3 is made up of 16 amino acids. CDR3 nucleotide sequence: TGTGCCAGCAGCCCGTTTAGGGAGCTCCCCTACAATGAGCAGTTCTTC. It specifies CASSPFRELPYNEQFF. Drawing the rest from reference TRBV11-2 and TRBJ2-1, the complete variable domain is EAGVAQSPRYKIIEKRQSVAFWCNPISGHATLYWYQQILGQGPKLLIQFQNNGVVDDSQLPKDRFSAERLKGVDSTLKIQPAKLEDSAVYLCASSPFRELPYNEQFFGPGTRLTVL.

V is TRBV7-2 and J is TRBJ2-1, with 8 bases lining up with TRBD2. V was pared by 5 bases and J by 6 bases, with 12 bases of the junction left unmatched. The CDR3 covers 16 residues. Germline CDR1 is SGHTA and CDR2 is FQGNSA. The CDR3 spells CASSHSAGEYINEQFF. The CDR3 DNA reads as TGTGCCAGCAGCCATTCAGCGGGGGAGTATATCAATGAGCAGTTCTTC.